Each of the 11 T cell receptor beta chains below was sequenced from the same sample in a study of T cells in Graves' hyperthyroidism and ophthalmopathy. It was RNA transcripts that yielded the amplified TCR beta CDR3 regions. HTBI primers were used for first-round RT-PCR of the TCR CDR3. TCRdb used MiXCR to reprocess the multiplex PCR reads, holding one entry per CDR3 protein. The profile covers over 700,000 distinct CDR3 sequences, with 30% to 40% appearing a single time and about a third taken by the ten largest. The sequenced sample was blood. The receptors here all came from a woman between 40 and 55 years old with Graves' hyperthyroidism.

The chain combines TRBV27 with TRBJ2-5, with 10 positions matching TRBD1. V gave up 2 bases and J gave up 2 bases; unmatched junction bases: 5. Germline-derived CDR1 and CDR2 are MNHEY and SMNVEV (reference sequence). The length of the CDR3 is 16 residues. The CDR3 DNA follows: TGTGCCAGCAGTTTAGGGACAGGGGCGTTTCAAGAGACCCAGTACTTC. It translates to CASSLGTGAFQETQYF.

This clonotype has ten or more counts. The rearrangement links TRBV7-9 to TRBJ1-1; D gene unclear. The CDR3 consists of 15 residues. The germline gives CDR1 SEHNR, CDR2 FQNEAQ (reference sequence). The V end lost 3 bases, the J end lost 0 bases, and 11 bases lay between the germline ends. The DNA of the CDR3 is TGTGCCAGCAGCTTTGGGCGGGCTGTGAACACTGAAGCTTTCTTT. Encoded protein: CASSFGRAVNTEAFF.

The genes are TRBV12-3 or TRBV12-4 and TRBJ1-1; D is undetermined. CDR3 size: 13 residues. Trimming removed 6 bases at V and 3 bases at J, with 11 bases between. CDR3 protein: CASRYNMDTEAFF. DNA of the CDR3: TGTGCCAGCAGGTATAATATGGACACTGAAGCTTTCTTT.

This clonotype has at least ten counts. The gene calls are TRBV7-2 and TRBJ2-7, with a tentative D call TRBD2 (7 bases). Germline V gene sequence: CDR1 SGHTA, CDR2 FQGNSA. CDR3 length: 16 residues. The V gene lost 2 bases and the J gene lost 4 bases, with 18 bases spanning the gap. The CDR3 protein is CASSLRGGSQWYEQYF. The DNA for the CDR3 is TGTGCCAGCAGCTTAAGGGGGGGAAGTCAATGGTACGAGCAGTACTTC.

This clonotype was counted ten times or more. This chain joins TRBV10-3 and TRBJ1-1; D is ambiguous. V shed 2 bases and J shed 0 bases, with 10 bases lying between them. The CDR3 has 15 residues. Germline values: CDR1 ENHRY, CDR2 SYGVKD. CDR3 sequence (DNA): TGTGCCATCAGTGAGATAGGCAGAATGAACACTGAAGCTTTCTTT. Translation: CAISEIGRMNTEAFF.

Only a few counts were recorded for this clonotype. The chain uses TRBV6-5 and TRBJ1-6; D perhaps matches TRBD1 (6 bases). The CDR3 totals 13 residues. Germline V gene sequence: CDR1 MNHEY, CDR2 SVGAGI. The V end was cut by 6 bases, the J end by 6 bases, with 9 bases between. CDR3: CASREGGNSPLHF. The CDR3 DNA is TGTGCCAGCAGAGAGGGGGGTAATTCACCCCTCCACTTT.

The genes are TRBV14 and TRBJ2-7, with D unresolved. CDR3 length: 15 amino acids. CDR1 is SGHDN, CDR2 FVKESK, per germline. With 4 bases removed from V and 6 bases from J, the gap between germline ends came to 19 bases. The CDR3 DNA is TGTGCCAGCAGCCTCTTAGAAGTCCGATCGGTCGAGCAGTACTTC. This gives the protein CASSLLEVRSVEQYF. Full variable domain (rest looked up from reference TRBV14 and TRBJ2-7): EAGVTQFPSHSVIEKGQTVTLRCDPISGHDNLYWYRRVMGKEIKFLLHFVKESKQDESGMPNNRFLAERTGGTYSTLKVQPAELEDSGVYFCASSLLEVRSVEQYFGPGTRLTVT.

The chain recombines TRBV10-3 with TRBJ2-5; D gene ambiguous. The CDR3 spans 16 residues. Germline V gene sequence: CDR1 ENHRY, CDR2 SYGVKD. Trimming shortened V by 0 bases and J by 2 bases, and 13 bases separated the two germline ends. The CDR3 region has the DNA TGTGCCATCAGTGAGTCGACTCTGGGGATGCAAGAGACCCAGTACTTC. It encodes CAISESTLGMQETQYF.

As to this clonotype: This may be a read error: a much more frequent sequence differs by one nucleotide. This chain links TRBV6-6 with TRBJ1-5; no clear D gene. The CDR3 is 14 amino acids. Germline V gene lookup returns CDR1 MNHNY and CDR2 SVGAGI (reference sequence). CDR3 in DNA: TGTGCCGGCAGTTACTCTGCGGCCGGTCAGCCCCAGCATTTT. It is translated as CAGSYSAAGQPQHF.

This clonotype was recorded at least ten times. The V call is TRBV4-3, the J call TRBJ1-1; the D is unclear. Germline V CDR1 and CDR2: LGHNA, YSLEER. V was clipped by 1 base and J by 0 bases, with 6 bases between them. The CDR3 is 14 amino acids. DNA for the CDR3: TGCGCCAGCAGCCAAGGGCCTATGAACACTGAAGCTTTCTTT. This translates into CASSQGPMNTEAFF.

This clonotype has a handful of counts. The chain employs TRBV7-9 and TRBJ2-5; D possibly matches TRBD1 or TRBD2 (5 bases each). Germline CDR1 SEHNR, CDR2 FQNEAQ (reference sequence). This CDR3 has 15 residues. Trimming pared 4 bases from V and 5 bases from J, leaving 17 bases between. CDR3 in amino acids: CASSWHPRDRETQYF. The CDR3 DNA reads as TGTGCCAGCAGCTGGCACCCAAGGGACCGGGAGACCCAGTACTTC. The whole variable domain, filled in from reference TRBV7-9 and TRBJ2-5, reads DTGVSQNPRHKITKRGQNVTFRCDPISEHNRLYWYRQTLGQGPEFLTYFQNEAQLEKSRLLSDRFSAERPKGSFSTLEIQRTEQGDSAMYLCASSWHPRDRETQYFGPGTRLLVL.